Listed below are T cell receptor beta chains from one sample, sequenced in a study of T cells in Graves' hyperthyroidism and ophthalmopathy. Via MiXCR, TCRdb re-called the multiplex PCR reads, giving one row per CDR3 protein. The table has approximately 530,000 distinct CDR3 sequences, about 20% seen once. The source material was blood. The source is a middle-aged man with Graves' ophthalmopathy. CDR3s include the opening cysteine and the closing phenylalanine or tryptophan. The order of the fields is J gene, V gene, D gene, clone size, CDR3 DNA, CDR3 protein. A D gene is named only where the DNA matches it firmly. Some rows have no size entry. The others give once, few or many, or a class for an expanded clone.

J gene: TRBJ2-3
V gene: TRBV3-1
D gene: NA
clone size: many
CDR3 DNA: TGTGCCAGCAGCGAGGACAGTGTTAGCACAGATACGCAGTATTTT
CDR3 protein: CASSEDSVSTDTQYF

J gene: TRBJ2-2
V gene: TRBV28
D gene: TRBD2
clone size: few
CDR3 DNA: TGTGCCAGCAGTCCTCGACTAGCGGGAGGGCCGGATAGGCTGTTTTTT
CDR3 protein: CASSPRLAGGPDRLFF

J gene: TRBJ2-1
V gene: TRBV30
D gene: TRBD2
clone size: once
CDR3 DNA: TGTGCCTGGAGTACCGGGACTAGCGGGAGTCGGAATGAGCAGTTCTTC
CDR3 protein: CAWSTGTSGSRNEQFF

J gene: TRBJ1-3
V gene: TRBV18
D gene: NA
clone size: few
CDR3 DNA: TGTGCCAGCTCACCCTTACAGGGATCGGATGGAAACACCATATATTTT
CDR3 protein: CASSPLQGSDGNTIYF

J gene: TRBJ1-5
V gene: TRBV28
D gene: NA
clone size: few
CDR3 DNA: TGTGCCAGCAGCCACCGGACAGATGAGGATCAGCCCCAGCATTTT
CDR3 protein: CASSHRTDEDQPQHF

J gene: TRBJ2-7
V gene: TRBV4-1
D gene: TRBD1
clone size: NA
CDR3 DNA: TGCGCCAGCAGCCTCAGACAGGGGACTCTCTACGAGCAGTACTTC
CDR3 protein: CASSLRQGTLYEQYF

J gene: TRBJ2-5
V gene: TRBV9
D gene: NA
clone size: few
CDR3 DNA: TGTGCCAGCAGCGCCCGTCCGCGCGAGCAAGAGACCCAGTACTTC
CDR3 protein: CASSARPREQETQYF

J gene: TRBJ1-6
V gene: TRBV3-1
D gene: TRBD1
clone size: many
CDR3 DNA: TGTGCCAGCAGCCTTACCCCAGGGGGTGGATTTACACCCCTCCACTTT
CDR3 protein: CASSLTPGGGFTPLHF

J gene: TRBJ2-1
V gene: TRBV7-9
D gene: TRBD2
clone size: NA
CDR3 DNA: TGTGCCAGCAGCCCTCCTACTAGCGGGAGAGGGCATGAGCAGTTCTTC
CDR3 protein: CASSPPTSGRGHEQFF

J gene: TRBJ1-1
V gene: TRBV11-3
D gene: NA
clone size: many
CDR3 DNA: TGTGCCAGCAGCTTAGAGGAGAACACTGAAGCTTTCTTT
CDR3 protein: CASSLEENTEAFF

J gene: TRBJ1-5
V gene: TRBV6-2/TRBV6-3
D gene: NA
clone size: NA
CDR3 DNA: TGTGCCAGCAGTTACTCGAAGCTGAATCAGCCCCAGCATTTT
CDR3 protein: CASSYSKLNQPQHF

J gene: TRBJ1-5
V gene: TRBV6-2/TRBV6-3
D gene: NA
clone size: NA
CDR3 DNA: TGTGCCAGCAGTTACGTGGACGGCTATCAGCCCCAGCATTTT
CDR3 protein: CASSYVDGYQPQHF

J gene: TRBJ2-3
V gene: TRBV4-1
D gene: TRBD2
clone size: NA
CDR3 DNA: TGCGCCAGCAGCCCCCGAGCCGTAGCGGTGGGGACTAGCGGGAGGGTGGCCGTCACAGATACGCAGTATTTT
CDR3 protein: CASSPRAVAVGTSGRVAVTDTQYF

J gene: TRBJ2-5
V gene: TRBV12-3/TRBV12-4
D gene: TRBD1
clone size: many
CDR3 DNA: TGTGCCAGCACCCAAGGACAGGGGAAGGGGGAGACCCAGTACTTC
CDR3 protein: CASTQGQGKGETQYF

J gene: TRBJ2-7
V gene: TRBV7-9
D gene: TRBD2
clone size: few
CDR3 DNA: TGTGCCAGCAGCTCGAAAGGACTAGCGGGAGACACCTACGAGCAGTACTTC
CDR3 protein: CASSSKGLAGDTYEQYF

J gene: TRBJ2-7
V gene: TRBV6-2/TRBV6-3
D gene: NA
clone size: NA
CDR3 DNA: TGTGCCAGCACTGGGACATTCTACGAGCAGTACTTC
CDR3 protein: CASTGTFYEQYF

J gene: TRBJ1-3
V gene: TRBV29-1
D gene: NA
clone size: NA
CDR3 DNA: TGCAGCGTCCGGGACATCAGCTCTGGAAACACCATATATTTT
CDR3 protein: CSVRDISSGNTIYF

J gene: TRBJ2-3
V gene: TRBV12-3/TRBV12-4
D gene: NA
clone size: many
CDR3 DNA: TGTGCCAGCGGGCGCACAGATACGCAGTATTTT
CDR3 protein: CASGRTDTQYF

J gene: TRBJ1-5
V gene: TRBV7-9
D gene: NA
clone size: few
CDR3 DNA: TGTGCCAGCAGCTTAGCAGCAGGGAAGGGCAATCAGCCCCAGCATTTT
CDR3 protein: CASSLAAGKGNQPQHF

J gene: TRBJ1-2
V gene: TRBV3-1
D gene: NA
clone size: many
CDR3 DNA: TGTGCCAGCAGCCAAGAGTCGAGGGCTGTCTATGGCTACACCTTC
CDR3 protein: CASSQESRAVYGYTF

J gene: TRBJ2-7
V gene: TRBV19
D gene: NA
clone size: NA
CDR3 DNA: TGTGCCAGTAGTATAGAGTTCGGTTACGAGCAGTACTTC
CDR3 protein: CASSIEFGYEQYF

J gene: TRBJ1-1
V gene: TRBV2
D gene: NA
clone size: many
CDR3 DNA: TGTGCCAGCGTATGGGGGGGCCTCAAGGGGAACACTGAAGCTTTCTTT
CDR3 protein: CASVWGGLKGNTEAFF